In its sample, the clone carrying this T cell receptor beta chain was seen a few times. Its antigen remains unknown. This record comes from a study of T cells in Graves' hyperthyroidism and ophthalmopathy. Study-wide points: Most expanded thyroid clonotypes above 0.001 recurred in blood.

The study defined stable Graves' hyperthyroidism as no ophthalmopathy progression within 18 months. Used for diagnoses were clinical symptoms, serum thyroxine and TRAb, thyroid ultrasound and orbital computed tomography. Trimming pared 0 bases from V and 4 bases from J, leaving 9 bases between. CDR3 length: 14 residues. The V gene's germline CDR1 is SEHNR and CDR2 FQNEAQ (reference sequence). The investigators amplified TCR beta CDR3 regions from RNA transcripts. The primer set for the first-round RT-PCR of the TCR CDR3 was HTBI. MiXCR, run by TCRdb on the multiplex PCR reads, gives a single entry per CDR3 protein. The sample yields approximately 400,000 distinct CDR3 sequences, about 20% seen once.

The V gene is TRBV7-9, the J gene TRBJ1-1; D not certain. The clonotype comes from a woman aged 18-30 years with Graves' hyperthyroidism. The sample comprised blood. CDR3 nucleotides: TGTGCCAGCAGCTTAGCGCGAGGGATCACTGAAGCTTTCTTT. The encoded protein is CASSLARGITEAFF. Full variable domain (remainder filled in from reference TRBV7-9 and TRBJ1-1): DTGVSQNPRHKITKRGQNVTFRCDPISEHNRLYWYRQTLGQGPEFLTYFQNEAQLEKSRLLSDRFSAERPKGSFSTLEIQRTEQGDSAMYLCASSLARGITEAFFGQGTRLTVV.